This T cell receptor (beta chain) was documented in a study of spatial heterogeneity in lung cancer. Time point in this sample: sample taken at primary tumor resection. From tumor, nontumor lung or frozen PBMC, whole RNA was taken unsorted for sequencing. MiXCR, run by TCRdb on the 5' RACE reads, gives a single entry per CDR3 protein. The sample lists tens of thousands of distinct CDR3 sequences, around 6.7% occurring once. Ten or more counts support this clonotype. The sequence was collected from a female donor with early-stage non-small cell lung cancer. The starting material was PBMCs, obtained at surgery.

CDR3 DNA: TGTGCCAGTAGTATACTCCAGGCGAACACCGGGGAGCTGTTTTTT. Protein product: CASSILQANTGELFF. This chain connects TRBV19 to TRBJ2-2, with D unresolved. V was clipped by 2 bases and J by 0 bases, with 7 bases between them. The V gene's germline CDR1 is LNHDA and CDR2 SQIVND (reference sequence). This CDR3 contains 15 residues.